Sequencing of this TCR beta chain was carried out in a study of cytomegalovirus exposure and HLA in healthy donors. In germline, CDR1 is MNHEY, CDR2 SVGAGI. The ends were cut back, 2 bases at V and 3 bases at J, with 11 bases in the middle. This CDR3 comprises 14 residues. Primers for the PCR totalled 60 Vbeta and 13 Jbeta. The protocol was immunoSEQ multiplex PCR, while the TCRdb copy is restricted to in-frame clones and leaves out a portion. The sample lists 55,000 to 80,000 clones, 80% to 90% occurring once. This sequence joins TRBV6-5 and TRBJ2-7; D call uncertain. Sequencing used PBMCs. This receptor was taken from a woman younger than 45 in good health and CMV-seronegative. The CDR3 sequence: CASSYQSGSYEQYF. CDR3 coding DNA: TGTGCCAGCAGTTACCAGTCAGGAAGCTACGAGCAGTACTTC.